This T cell receptor beta chain appears in the sequencing data of a study of cytomegalovirus exposure and HLA in healthy donors. General observations from the study: Donors belonging to an Asian-associated ancestry cluster reportedly showed fewer N-insertions in productive TCRs than the 666-donor mean, according to what a later analysis found. 16,951 TCR beta sequences were associated with HLA alleles at 0.05 false discovery rate in a later analysis. Later analysis indicated greater clonal expansion among HLA-associated TCR beta chains than among equally common other chains.

The PCR made use of 60 Vbeta and 13 Jbeta primers. Profiling relied on immunoSEQ multiplex PCR, and the TCRdb table lists in-frame clones only, not all of them. The data contain approximately 75,000 clones, roughly 88% of them singletons. Points on this clone: The antigen remains undetermined.

The CDR3 runs 13 residues. The V gene lost 3 bases and the J gene lost 3 bases, with 5 bases spanning the gap. Per the germline V gene, CDR1 is LGHNA and CDR2 is YNFKEQ. The TCR comes from a man between 65 and 85 years old in good health and CMV-seropositive. Sequencing used PBMCs. V gene TRBV4-2 combines with J gene TRBJ2-2; D remains unclear. CDR3 protein: CASSQSYTGELFF. The CDR3 coding sequence is TGTGCCAGCAGCCAGTCTTACACCGGGGAGCTGTTTTTT.